Listed here are 13 T cell receptor beta chains from one sample, sequenced in a study of cytomegalovirus exposure and HLA in healthy donors (dated by TCRdb to the late 2010s). The library came from the immunoSEQ multiplex PCR assay. The multiplex PCR relied on a mix of 60 forward primers for TCR Vbeta segments and 13 reverse primers for TCR Jbeta segments. Imported from immuneACCESS, the table was reduced by TCRdb to in-frame sequences with V and J called. These copies leave out some clones; in studies compared against another copy, an unresolved V gene accounts for under half, and the cause of the remainder is not known. In this sample the table shows about 260,000 clones, about 66% of which occur a single time. The ten biggest clones cover around 2.3% of the sample. Sequencing was performed on PBMCs. These receptors were collected from a female donor in good health and CMV-seronegative.

This clone has just one count. The CDR3 DNA is TGTGCCAGCAGCTTATCGACTAGGCAAGAGACCCAGTACTTC. As protein: CASSLSTRQETQYF. The chain recombines TRBV7-3 with TRBJ2-5; a weak D match, TRBD2 (6 bases). The CDR3 sequence is 14 residues long. Trimming removed 2 bases at V and 2 bases at J, with 9 bases between. Germline V lookup: CDR1 SGHTA, CDR2 FQGTGA.

The chain uses TRBV6-4 and TRBJ2-2; TRBD2 is a possible D gene (7 bases). V was cut by 4 bases and J by 1 base, with 10 bases left in between. This CDR3 is built from 15 residues. CDR1 is MRHNA and CDR2 is SNTAGT in the germline V gene. CDR3 DNA: TGTGCCAGCAGTGCGGGGGGCTGGAACACCGGGGAGCTGTTTTTT. Its translation is CASSAGGWNTGELFF.

The V gene is TRBV19, the J gene TRBJ2-6, with D perhaps matching TRBD1 (7 bases). Germline V CDR1 and CDR2: LNHDA, SQIVND (reference sequence). V was pared by 5 bases and J by 0 bases, with 11 bases between. This CDR3 region has 16 residues. The CDR3 is CASSPQGGSGANVLTF. The CDR3 DNA follows: TGTGCCAGTAGTCCCCAGGGGGGCTCTGGGGCCAACGTCCTGACTTTC. The full variable domain, in which reference TRBV19 and TRBJ2-6 provide the parts outside the CDR3, is DGGITQSPKYLFRKEGQNVTLSCEQNLNHDAMYWYRQDPGQGLRLIYYSQIVNDFQKGDIAEGYSVSREKKESFPLTVTSAQKNPTAFYLCASSPQGGSGANVLTFGAGSRLTVL.

The CDR3 DNA reads TGTGCCAGCAGCCTCAGGGGGCCGGTGGCTCAGCCCCAGCATTTT. Translation gives CASSLRGPVAQPQHF. The chain joins TRBV6-1 to TRBJ1-5, with 8 bases fitting TRBD1. The CDR3 runs 15 residues. Germline loops: CDR1 MNHNS, CDR2 SASEGT. V shed 6 bases and J 6 bases; nucleotides not matched to a gene: 10.

The gene calls are TRBV4-1 and TRBJ2-4; weak D call: TRBD2 (5 bases). Germline V CDR1 and CDR2: MGHRA, YSYEKL. Deletions cut 0 bases from V and 8 bases from J, with 14 bases between. The CDR3 covers 15 residues. The chain's CDR3 is CASSQDRASWDIQYF. CDR3 nucleotide sequence: TGCGCCAGCAGCCAAGATAGGGCTAGCTGGGACATTCAGTACTTC.

The chain combines TRBV4-1 with TRBJ2-7, with 8 positions matching TRBD2. The CDR3 consists of 18 residues. V was pared by 1 base and J by 9 bases, with 20 bases of the junction left unmatched. Germline CDR1 MGHRA, CDR2 YSYEKL. The CDR3 loop reads CASSQVLAAYSDQRGQYF. CDR3 sequence (DNA): TGCGCCAGCAGCCAAGTACTAGCGGCCTATTCGGACCAAAGGGGGCAGTACTTC.

Of note for this clone: An end of the junction does not agree with germline; a read error may underlie this. The gene calls are TRBV7-9 and TRBJ2-7, with a tentative D call TRBD2 (6 bases). The CDR3 is made up of 12 amino acids. Germline V gene sequence: CDR1 SEHNR, CDR2 FQNEAQ (reference sequence). CDR3 sequence: CSSSATSFEQYF. The CDR3 DNA reads TGTTCCAGCAGCGCCACTAGCTTCGAGCAGTACTTC.

This clone was detected only once. J is TRBJ2-5 and V is TRBV18; TRBD2 is a possible D gene (5 bases). Trimming cost V 4 bases and J 2 bases, with 8 bases left between them. Germline V lookup: CDR1 KGHSH, CDR2 LQKENI. This CDR3 has 13 residues. CDR3 bases: TGTGCCAGCTCACTTAGCGCGCAAGAGACCCAGTACTTC. Protein: CASSLSAQETQYF.

The J gene is TRBJ1-1, the V gene TRBV30; D not certain. The CDR3 consists of 12 residues. Germline CDR1 GTSNPN, CDR2 SVGIG (reference sequence). V was cut by 7 bases and J by 5 bases, with 14 bases left in between. As DNA, the CDR3 is TGTGCCTTGCAGACGGCCAGGACTGAAGCTTTCTTT. Translation gives CALQTARTEAFF. Looking up the rest from reference TRBV30 and TRBJ1-1 gives the full variable domain: SQTIHQWPATLVQPVGSPLSLECTVEGTSNPNLYWYRQAAGRGLQLLFYSVGIGQISSEVPQNLSASRPQDRQFILSSKKLLLSDSGFYLCALQTARTEAFFGQGTRLTVV.

The chain has TRBV30 and TRBJ2-3, with TRBD1 matching over 9 bases. This CDR3 has 11 residues. Trimming took 3 bases from V and 12 from J; bases not matched to a gene: 4. CDR1 is GTSNPN, CDR2 SVGIG, per germline (reference sequence). CDR3 nucleotide sequence: TGTGCCTGGAGAGGGGACAGGGTACAGTATTTT. It specifies CAWRGDRVQYF.

This clone was recorded once. This CDR3 reads CASSLVSGNQPQHF. The CDR3 DNA follows: TGTGCCAGCAGCTTAGTTTCGGGAAATCAGCCCCAGCATTTT. The chain carries TRBV7-9 and TRBJ1-5; D ambiguous. V was cut by 1 base and J by 4 bases, with 8 bases left in between. The CDR3 consists of 14 residues. Germline V CDR1 and CDR2: SEHNR, FQNEAQ (reference sequence).

The V and J genes are TRBV5-6 and TRBJ2-7, with 8 nucleotides matching TRBD1. CDR1 is SGHDT, CDR2 YYEEEE, per germline. This CDR3 is 14 amino acids long. V was pared by 4 bases and J by 4 bases, with 7 bases of the junction left unmatched. This CDR3 is CASSTGQGRYEQYF. In DNA form, the CDR3 reads TGTGCCAGCAGCACCGGACAGGGACGATACGAGCAGTACTTC.

The chain carries TRBV10-3 and TRBJ2-2; TRBD2 matches 10 bases. The CDR3 is 18 residues long. Trimming cost V 4 bases and J 7 bases; bases outside gene matches: 15. Germline-derived CDR1 and CDR2 are ENHRY and SYGVKD. The CDR3 nucleotides are TGTGCCATCAGTGGGCCCCACGCCCAGCGGGAGGGCAACGGGGAGCTGTTTTTT. Protein product: CAISGPHAQREGNGELFF.